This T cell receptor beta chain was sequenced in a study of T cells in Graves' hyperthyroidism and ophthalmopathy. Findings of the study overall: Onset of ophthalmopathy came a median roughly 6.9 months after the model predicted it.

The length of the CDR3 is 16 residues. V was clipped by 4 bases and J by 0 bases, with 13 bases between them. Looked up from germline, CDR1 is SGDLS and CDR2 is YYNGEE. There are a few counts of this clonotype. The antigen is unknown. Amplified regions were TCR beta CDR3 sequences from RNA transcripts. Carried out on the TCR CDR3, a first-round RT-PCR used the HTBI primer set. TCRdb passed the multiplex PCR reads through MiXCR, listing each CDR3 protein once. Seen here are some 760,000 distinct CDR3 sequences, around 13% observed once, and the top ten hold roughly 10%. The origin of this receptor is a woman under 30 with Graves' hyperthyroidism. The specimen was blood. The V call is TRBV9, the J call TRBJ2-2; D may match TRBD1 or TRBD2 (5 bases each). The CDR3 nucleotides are TGTGCCAGCAGCCCAAATACGGGACCGAACACCGGGGAGCTGTTTTTT. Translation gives CASSPNTGPNTGELFF.